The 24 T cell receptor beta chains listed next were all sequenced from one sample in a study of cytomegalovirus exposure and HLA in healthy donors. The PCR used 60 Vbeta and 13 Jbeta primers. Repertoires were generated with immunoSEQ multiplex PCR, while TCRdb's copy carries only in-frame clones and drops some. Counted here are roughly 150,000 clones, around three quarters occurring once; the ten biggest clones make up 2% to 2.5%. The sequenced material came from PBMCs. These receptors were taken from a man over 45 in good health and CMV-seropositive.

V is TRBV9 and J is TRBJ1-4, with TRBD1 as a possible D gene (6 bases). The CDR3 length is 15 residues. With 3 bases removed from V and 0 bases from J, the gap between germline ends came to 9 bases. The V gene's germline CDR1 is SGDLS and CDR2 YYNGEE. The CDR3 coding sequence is TGTGCCAGCAGCGCGGGACACTCAACTAATGAAAAACTGTTTTTT. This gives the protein CASSAGHSTNEKLFF.

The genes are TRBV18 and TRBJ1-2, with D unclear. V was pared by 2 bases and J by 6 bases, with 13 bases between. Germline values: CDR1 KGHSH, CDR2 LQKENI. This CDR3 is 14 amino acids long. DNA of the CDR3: TGTGCCAGCTCACCAGCGCATAGTATCGATGGCTACACCTTC. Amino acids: CASSPAHSIDGYTF.

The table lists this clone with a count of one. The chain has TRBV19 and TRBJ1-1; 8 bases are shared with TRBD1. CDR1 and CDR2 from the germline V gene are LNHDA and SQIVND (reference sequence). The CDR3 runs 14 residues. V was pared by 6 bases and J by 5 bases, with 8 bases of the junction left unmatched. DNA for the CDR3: TGTGCCAGTAGGGTCAGGGGGCTTGAGACTGAAGCTTTCTTT. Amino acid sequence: CASRVRGLETEAFF.

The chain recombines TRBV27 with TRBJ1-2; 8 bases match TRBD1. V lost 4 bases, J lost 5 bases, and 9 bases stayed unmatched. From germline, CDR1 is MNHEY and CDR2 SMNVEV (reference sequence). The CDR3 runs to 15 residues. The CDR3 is CASSWTGSRLYGYTF. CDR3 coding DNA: TGTGCCAGCAGTTGGACAGGGTCCCGGCTTTATGGCTACACCTTC.

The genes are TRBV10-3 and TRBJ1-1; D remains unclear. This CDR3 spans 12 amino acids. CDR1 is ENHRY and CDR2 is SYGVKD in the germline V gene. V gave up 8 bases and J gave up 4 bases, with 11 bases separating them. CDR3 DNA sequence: TGTGCCATCCGAGATTATGGCACTGAAGCTTTCTTT. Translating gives CAIRDYGTEAFF.

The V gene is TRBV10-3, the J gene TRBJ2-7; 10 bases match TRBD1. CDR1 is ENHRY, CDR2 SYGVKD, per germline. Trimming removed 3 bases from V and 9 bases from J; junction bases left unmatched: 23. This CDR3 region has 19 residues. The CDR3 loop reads CAISEGGGLPGQGKSAQYF. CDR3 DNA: TGTGCCATCAGTGAAGGTGGGGGTCTACCGGGACAGGGGAAGTCGGCGCAGTACTTC.

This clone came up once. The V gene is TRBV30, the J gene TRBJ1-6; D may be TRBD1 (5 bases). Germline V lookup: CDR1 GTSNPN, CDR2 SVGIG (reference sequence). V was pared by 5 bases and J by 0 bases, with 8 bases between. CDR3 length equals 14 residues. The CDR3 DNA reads TGTGCCTGGGACAGTAGCTCCTATAATTCACCCCTCCACTTT. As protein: CAWDSSSYNSPLHF.

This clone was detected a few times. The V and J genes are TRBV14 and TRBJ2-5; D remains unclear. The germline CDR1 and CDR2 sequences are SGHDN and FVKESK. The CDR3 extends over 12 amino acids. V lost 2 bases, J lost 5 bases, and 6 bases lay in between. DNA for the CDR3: TGTGCCAGCAGCCAAATTTCTGAGACCCAGTACTTC. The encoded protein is CASSQISETQYF. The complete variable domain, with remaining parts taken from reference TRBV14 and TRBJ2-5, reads EAGVTQFPSHSVIEKGQTVTLRCDPISGHDNLYWYRRVMGKEIKFLLHFVKESKQDESGMPNNRFLAERTGGTYSTLKVQPAELEDSGVYFCASSQISETQYFGPGTRLLVL.

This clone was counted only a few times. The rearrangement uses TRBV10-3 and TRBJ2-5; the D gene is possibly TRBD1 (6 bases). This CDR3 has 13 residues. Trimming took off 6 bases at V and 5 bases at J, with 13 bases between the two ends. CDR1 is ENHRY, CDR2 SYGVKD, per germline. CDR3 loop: CAIRDSSGETQYF. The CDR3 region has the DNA TGTGCCATCAGGGACAGCTCGGGGGAGACCCAGTACTTC.

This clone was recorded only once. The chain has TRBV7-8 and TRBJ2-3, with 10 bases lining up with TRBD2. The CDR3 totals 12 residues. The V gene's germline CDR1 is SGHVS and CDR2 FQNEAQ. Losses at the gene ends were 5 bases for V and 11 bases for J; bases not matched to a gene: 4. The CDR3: CASSPVAGGQYF. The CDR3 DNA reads TGTGCCAGCAGCCCAGTAGCGGGGGGGCAGTATTTT. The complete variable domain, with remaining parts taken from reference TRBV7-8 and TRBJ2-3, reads GAGVSQSPRYKVAKRGQDVALRCDPISGHVSLFWYQQALGQGPEFLTYFQNEAQLDKSGLPSDRFFAERPEGSVSTLKIQRTQQEDSAVYLCASSPVAGGQYFGPGTRLTVL.

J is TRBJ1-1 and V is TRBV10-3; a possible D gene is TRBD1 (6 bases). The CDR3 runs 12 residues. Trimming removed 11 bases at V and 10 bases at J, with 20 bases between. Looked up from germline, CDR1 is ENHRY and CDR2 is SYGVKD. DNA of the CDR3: TGTGCCGTCTTATCACAGGGCATGGGAGCTTTCTTT. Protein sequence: CAVLSQGMGAFF.

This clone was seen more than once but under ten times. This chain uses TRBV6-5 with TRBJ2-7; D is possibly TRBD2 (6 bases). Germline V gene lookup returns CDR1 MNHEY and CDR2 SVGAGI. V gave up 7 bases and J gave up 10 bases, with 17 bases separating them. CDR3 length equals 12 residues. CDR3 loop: CASTPVGGNQYF. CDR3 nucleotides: TGTGCCAGCACCCCAGTGGGCGGGAATCAGTACTTC.

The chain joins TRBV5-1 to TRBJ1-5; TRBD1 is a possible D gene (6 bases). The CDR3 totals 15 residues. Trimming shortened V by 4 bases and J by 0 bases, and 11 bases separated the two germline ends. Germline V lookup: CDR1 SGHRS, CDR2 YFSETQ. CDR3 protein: CASSPTGYSNQPQHF. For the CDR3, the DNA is TGCGCCAGCAGCCCAACAGGGTATAGCAATCAGCCCCAGCATTTT.

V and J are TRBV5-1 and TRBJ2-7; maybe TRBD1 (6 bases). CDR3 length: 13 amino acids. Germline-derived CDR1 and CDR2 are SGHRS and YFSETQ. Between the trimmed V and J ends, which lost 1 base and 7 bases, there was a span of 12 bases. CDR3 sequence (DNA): TGCGCCAGCAGCTTGTGGGGGCAACAGGAGCAGTACTTC. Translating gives CASSLWGQQEQYF.

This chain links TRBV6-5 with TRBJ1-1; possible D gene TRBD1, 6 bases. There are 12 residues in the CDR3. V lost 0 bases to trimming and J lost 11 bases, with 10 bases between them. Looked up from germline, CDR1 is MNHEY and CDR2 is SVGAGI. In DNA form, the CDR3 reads TGTGCCAGCAGTTACTCCGGCAGGGGCGCTTTCTTT. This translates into CASSYSGRGAFF.

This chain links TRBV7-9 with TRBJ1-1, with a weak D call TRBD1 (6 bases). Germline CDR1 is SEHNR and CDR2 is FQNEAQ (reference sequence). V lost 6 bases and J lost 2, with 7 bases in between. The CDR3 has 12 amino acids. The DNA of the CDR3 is TGTGCCAGCAGGGACAGCAACACTGAAGCTTTCTTT. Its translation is CASRDSNTEAFF.

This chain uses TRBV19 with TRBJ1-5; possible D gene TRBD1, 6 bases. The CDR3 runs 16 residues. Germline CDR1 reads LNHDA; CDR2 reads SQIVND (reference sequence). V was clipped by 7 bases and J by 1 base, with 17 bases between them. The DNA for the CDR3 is TGTGCCAGTACTTGGGACACCGGAATAAGCAATCAGCCCCAGCATTTT. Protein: CASTWDTGISNQPQHF.

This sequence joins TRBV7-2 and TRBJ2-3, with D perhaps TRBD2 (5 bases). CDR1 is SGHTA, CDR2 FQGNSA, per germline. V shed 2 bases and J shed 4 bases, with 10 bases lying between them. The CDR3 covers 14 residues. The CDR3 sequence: CASSLSFGADTQYF. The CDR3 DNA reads TGTGCCAGCAGCTTATCGTTCGGGGCAGATACGCAGTATTTT. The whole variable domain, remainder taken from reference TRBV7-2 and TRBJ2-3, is GAGVSQSPSNKVTEKGKDVELRCDPISGHTALYWYRQSLGQGLEFLIYFQGNSAPDKSGLPSDRFSAERTGGSVSTLTIQRTQQEDSAVYLCASSLSFGADTQYFGPGTRLTVL.

The CDR3 nucleotides are TGCAGCGTGGAACGAGGAGGGGATGCCGGGGAGCTGTTTTTT. Translation gives CSVERGGDAGELFF. The rearrangement joins TRBV29-1 to TRBJ2-2, with TRBD2 as a possible D gene (6 bases). CDR1 and CDR2 from the germline V gene are SQVTM and ANQGSEA. The ends were cut back, 6 bases at V and 6 bases at J, with 17 bases in the middle. The CDR3 has 14 residues.

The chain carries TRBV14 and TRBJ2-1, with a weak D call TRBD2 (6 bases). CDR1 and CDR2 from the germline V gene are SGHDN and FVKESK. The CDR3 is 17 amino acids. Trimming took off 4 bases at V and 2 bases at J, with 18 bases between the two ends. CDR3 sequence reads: CASSRKRGLGTYNEQFF. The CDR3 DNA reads TGTGCCAGCAGCCGCAAAAGGGGACTGGGCACCTACAATGAGCAGTTCTTC.

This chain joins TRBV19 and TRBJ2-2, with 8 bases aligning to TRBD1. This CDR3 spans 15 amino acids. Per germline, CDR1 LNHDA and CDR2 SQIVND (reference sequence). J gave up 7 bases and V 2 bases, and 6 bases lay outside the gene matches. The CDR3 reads CASSIPRGRSGELFF. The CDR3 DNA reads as TGTGCCAGTAGTATACCCAGGGGGCGCAGCGGGGAGCTGTTTTTT.

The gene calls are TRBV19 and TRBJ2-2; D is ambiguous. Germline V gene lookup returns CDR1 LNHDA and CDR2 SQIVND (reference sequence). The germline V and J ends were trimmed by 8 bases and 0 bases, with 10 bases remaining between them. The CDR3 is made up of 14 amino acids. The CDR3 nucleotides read TGTGCCAGTGCAAGCACTGCGAACACCGGGGAGCTGTTTTTT. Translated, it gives CASASTANTGELFF.

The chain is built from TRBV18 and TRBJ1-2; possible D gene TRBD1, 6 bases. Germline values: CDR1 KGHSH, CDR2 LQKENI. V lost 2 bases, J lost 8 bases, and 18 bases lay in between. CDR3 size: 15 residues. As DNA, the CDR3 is TGTGCCAGCTCACCAAGTAATCAGCTCAGGGGCGGCTACACCTTC. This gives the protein CASSPSNQLRGGYTF.

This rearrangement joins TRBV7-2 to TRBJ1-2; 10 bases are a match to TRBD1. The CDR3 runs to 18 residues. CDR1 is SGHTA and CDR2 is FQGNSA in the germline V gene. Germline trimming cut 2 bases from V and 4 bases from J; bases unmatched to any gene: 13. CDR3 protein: CASSLPQSRTGGGYGYTF. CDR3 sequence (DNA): TGTGCCAGCAGCTTACCTCAATCCCGGACAGGGGGTGGCTATGGCTACACCTTC.